This TCR beta chain was recorded in a study of OX40 agonist ivuxolimab in advanced cancers. Profiled with immunoSEQ multiplex PCR; TCRdb holds only in-frame clones, not every one. The sample has roughly 46,000 clones; roughly nine tenths are singletons. Germline lookup yields CDR1 SGDLS and CDR2 YYNGEE. The CDR3 length is 14 residues. V lost 3 bases, J lost 3 bases, and 2 bases stayed unmatched. Source: CD4+ or CD8+ T cells sorted from blood, taken in a trial of the OX40 agonist ivuxolimab. The sequence came from an adult with an advanced solid tumor such as melanoma, head and neck, liver or kidney cancer. The chain is built from TRBV9 and TRBJ2-1; TRBD2 matches 8 bases. Written as DNA, the CDR3 is TGTGCCAGCAGCGGCAGCGGGAGCTACAATGAGCAGTTCTTC. Its protein product is CASSGSGSYNEQFF.